These 31 T cell receptor beta chains originate from one sample sequenced in a study of blood T cell repertoires in COVID-19. TCRdb's table, derived via immunoSEQ multiplex PCR, lists solely in-frame clones and lacks some. The profile covers about 280,000 clones, with more than 70% appearing a single time and roughly 2% taken by the ten largest. The sequencing sample was made of PBMCs or T cells enriched from blood (not recorded which). All receptors come from a woman in her fifties or sixties in a cohort exposed to, infected with or recovered from COVID-19 (not recorded which).

The chain recombines TRBV5-1 with TRBJ1-4; D uncertain. The CDR3 length is 12 residues. Germline V gene data show CDR1 as SGHRS and CDR2 as YFSETQ. V dropped 5 bases and J dropped 8 bases, with 10 bases sitting between them. The CDR3, as DNA: TGCGCCAGCAGAAACGAGAGGGAAAAACTGTTTTTT. It encodes CASRNEREKLFF. Together with reference TRBV5-1 and TRBJ1-4, the CDR3 gives the full variable domain: KAGVTQTPRYLIKTRGQQVTLSCSPISGHRSVSWYQQTPGQGLQFLFEYFSETQRNKGNFPGRFSGRQFSNSRSEMNVSTLELGDSALYLCASRNEREKLFFGSGTQLSVL.

As regards this clone: The junction shows a germline mismatch at one end, possibly a read error. The chain couples TRBV7-3 to TRBJ2-2; D may be TRBD2 (6 bases). CDR1 SGHTA and CDR2 FQGTGA come from the germline V gene. The CDR3 loop spans 17 amino acids. The CDR3 region is CASSLTGTPRSTGELFF. The CDR3 nucleotides are TGTGCCAGCAGCCTAACCGGGACTCCGAGGAGTACCGGGGAGCTGTTTTTT.

This rearrangement joins TRBV11-2 to TRBJ2-7, with a weak D call TRBD2 (6 bases). The germline V and J ends were trimmed by 4 bases and 2 bases, with 15 bases remaining between them. The CDR3 totals 15 residues. CDR1 is SGHAT, CDR2 FQNNGV, per germline. CDR3 sequence: CASSSLGGGAYEQYF. DNA for the CDR3: TGTGCCAGCAGCTCCCTGGGTGGAGGGGCCTACGAGCAGTACTTC.

The V gene is TRBV2, the J gene TRBJ1-5; D not certain. This CDR3 region has 13 residues. V lost 6 bases, J lost 4 bases, and 10 bases lay in between. The germline V gene has CDR1 SNHLY and CDR2 FYNNEI. CDR3 sequence reads: CASRPDLNQPQHF. Written as DNA, the CDR3 is TGTGCCAGCAGACCGGACTTAAATCAGCCCCAGCATTTT.

The chain's CDR3 is CASSPLAAHTDTQYF. CDR3 nucleotides: TGTGCCAGCAGCCCACTAGCGGCCCACACAGATACGCAGTATTTT. This chain uses TRBV6-5 with TRBJ2-3, with 8 bases fitting TRBD2. Germline values: CDR1 MNHEY, CDR2 SVGAGI. The V segment lost 6 bases and the J segment 2 bases; nucleotides outside the gene matches: 7. There are 15 residues in the CDR3.

The chain recombines TRBV18 with TRBJ1-3; 8 nucleotides agree with TRBD1. Germline CDR1 is KGHSH and CDR2 is LQKENI. V lost 6 bases and J lost 4; bases outside the gene matches: 8. This CDR3 is 15 amino acids long. CDR3 DNA: TGTGCCAGCTCGACAGGGGCGGTCTCCGGAAACACCATATATTTT. Amino acid sequence: CASSTGAVSGNTIYF.

The V and J genes are TRBV2 and TRBJ1-5; 7 bases align to TRBD1. CDR3 size: 15 residues. The V gene end was trimmed by 4 bases and the J gene end by 3 bases; junction bases not matched to a gene: 6. The germline CDR1 and CDR2 sequences are SNHLY and FYNNEI. The CDR3 loop is CASSAGTADNQPQHF. The CDR3 nucleotides are TGTGCCAGCAGTGCAGGGACAGCGGACAATCAGCCCCAGCATTTT.

J is TRBJ2-5 and V is TRBV12-3 or TRBV12-4; possible D gene TRBD2, 5 bases. Trimming took off 2 bases at V and 5 bases at J, with 9 bases between the two ends. The CDR3 is made up of 13 amino acids. CDR3 bases: TGTGCCAGCAGTTTACGGCGAGGGGAGACCCAGTACTTC. Encoded protein: CASSLRRGETQYF.

In this sample, this clone turned up a few times. The chain couples TRBV4-1 to TRBJ2-1; 10 bases are shared with TRBD2. Germline V gives CDR1 MGHRA, CDR2 YSYEKL. The trim removed 6 bases at V and 10 bases at J, leaving 9 bases unmatched. The CDR3 extends over 14 amino acids. In DNA, the CDR3 is TGCGCCAGCAGGGGTCTAGCGGGAGTCGGGGAGCAGTTCTTC. Translation: CASRGLAGVGEQFF.

This rearrangement joins TRBV15 to TRBJ2-7; no clear D gene. Germline V CDR1 and CDR2: LNHNV, YYDKDF (reference sequence). Trimming took off 0 bases at V and 7 bases at J, with 10 bases between the two ends. The CDR3 loop spans 13 amino acids. CDR3 residues: CATSRELDWEQYF. The CDR3 DNA is TGTGCCACCAGCAGAGAACTTGATTGGGAGCAGTACTTC.

The chain links TRBV7-9 to TRBJ1-5, with D possibly TRBD1 on 5 matching bases. V was shortened by 1 base and J by 6 bases, with 7 bases between the two germline ends. Germline V lookup: CDR1 SEHNR, CDR2 FQNEAQ (reference sequence). CDR3 length: 13 amino acids. The DNA of the CDR3 is TGTGCCAGCAGCTTAGACGGGGGTCAGCCCCAGCATTTT. Residues: CASSLDGGQPQHF.

This sequence joins TRBV11-2 and TRBJ1-2, with 8 bases lining up with TRBD1. Germline V gene lookup returns CDR1 SGHAT and CDR2 FQNNGV. The CDR3 loop spans 19 amino acids. The ends lost 5 bases at V and 3 bases at J; junction bases unmatched: 20. The chain's CDR3 is CASSPPPGSRQGAYYGYTF. CDR3 coding DNA: TGTGCCAGCAGCCCCCCCCCGGGTAGCCGGCAGGGGGCTTACTATGGCTACACCTTC.

The chain joins TRBV27 to TRBJ2-3, with 7 bases that match TRBD2. V gave up 3 bases and J gave up 2 bases; unmatched junction bases: 5. This CDR3 is built from 15 residues. Germline V gene lookup returns CDR1 MNHEY and CDR2 SMNVEV (reference sequence). The CDR3 here is CASSFEGRDTDTQYF. The DNA for the CDR3 is TGTGCCAGCAGTTTTGAAGGGAGGGACACAGATACGCAGTATTTT.

In its sample, this clone was seen a few times. The J gene is TRBJ2-6, the V gene TRBV7-9, with D possibly being TRBD1 (6 bases). CDR3 size: 16 residues. Between the trimmed V and J ends, which lost 1 base and 0 bases, there was a span of 7 bases. From germline, CDR1 is SEHNR and CDR2 FQNEAQ (reference sequence). The CDR3 sequence: CASSLDRASGANVLTF. The CDR3, as DNA: TGTGCCAGCAGCTTAGACAGGGCCTCTGGGGCCAACGTCCTGACTTTC.

V and J are TRBV28 and TRBJ2-7, with 9 bases lining up with TRBD2. CDR3 length equals 14 residues. V trimming: 7 bases; J trimming: 0 bases; junction bases outside the gene matches: 4. CDR1 is MDHEN and CDR2 is SYDVKM in the germline V gene. The CDR3 region is CASKKREASYEQYF. CDR3 nucleotides: TGTGCCAGCAAAAAGCGGGAGGCCTCCTACGAGCAGTACTTC.

The chain has TRBV27 and TRBJ2-1, with 12 positions matching TRBD2. The CDR3 covers 22 residues. From germline, CDR1 is MNHEY and CDR2 SMNVEV (reference sequence). Trimming removed 4 bases from V and 4 bases from J; junction bases left unmatched: 23. CDR3 residues: CASSSGTVGRLAGARGYNEQFF. In nucleotides, the CDR3 is TGTGCCAGCAGTTCCGGGACAGTTGGGAGACTAGCGGGAGCGAGGGGTTACAATGAGCAGTTCTTC.

The CDR3 region has the DNA TGTGCCAGCAGCACCGGGGACAGGGGCAATCAGCCCCAGCATTTT. As protein: CASSTGDRGNQPQHF. The rearrangement joins TRBV7-9 to TRBJ1-5; 9 nucleotides agree with TRBD1. This CDR3 has 15 amino acids. Germline trimming cut 5 bases from V and 2 bases from J; bases unmatched to any gene: 4. Germline loops: CDR1 SEHNR, CDR2 FQNEAQ (reference sequence).

The DNA of the CDR3 is TGTGCCTCCGGGGGAGAGACCCAGTACTTC. This encodes CASGGETQYF. J is TRBJ2-5 and V is TRBV28, with D tentatively TRBD2 (6 bases). CDR3 length equals 10 residues. CDR1 is MDHEN and CDR2 is SYDVKM in the germline V gene. Trimming took 11 bases from V and 4 from J, leaving 8 bases between them.

CDR3 region: CASSTVHNYGYTF. As DNA, the CDR3 is TGTGCCAGCAGTACCGTACATAACTATGGCTACACCTTC. This chain joins TRBV12-3 or TRBV12-4 and TRBJ1-2; D call uncertain. V lost 5 bases, J lost 1 base, and 8 bases lay in between. The CDR3 extends over 13 amino acids.

This clone showed up just a few times. The rearrangement uses TRBV7-2 and TRBJ2-6; 9 nucleotides agree with TRBD1. V trimming: 5 bases; J trimming: 0 bases; junction bases outside the gene matches: 11. Germline V gene lookup returns CDR1 SGHTA and CDR2 FQGNSA. This CDR3 has 19 residues. The chain's CDR3 is CASSNYRGRLSSGANVLTF. CDR3 sequence (DNA): TGTGCCAGCAGCAACTACAGGGGGCGCTTAAGCTCTGGGGCCAACGTCCTGACTTTC.

The chain carries TRBV30 and TRBJ2-2; 12 positions agree with TRBD2. Losses at the gene ends were 8 bases for V and 6 bases for J; bases not matched to a gene: 4. The CDR3 is 13 amino acids. Germline CDR1 GTSNPN, CDR2 SVGIG (reference sequence). The CDR3 sequence is CALRLAGAGELFF. The CDR3 coding sequence is TGTGCCCTACGACTAGCGGGAGCCGGGGAGCTGTTTTTT.

The CDR3 DNA follows: TGTGCCAGCAGTTTCGGTGGGAGGTACGAGCAGTACTTC. It yields the protein CASSFGGRYEQYF. The chain joins TRBV28 to TRBJ2-7, with TRBD2 as a possible D gene (6 bases). The CDR3 has 13 amino acids. Germline CDR1 is MDHEN and CDR2 is SYDVKM. Trimming shortened V by 3 bases and J by 4 bases, and 10 bases separated the two germline ends.

This clone was found once. The chain links TRBV6-5 to TRBJ2-2; 9 bases agree with TRBD2. The CDR3 sequence is 15 residues long. V trimming: 6 bases; J trimming: 2 bases; junction bases outside the gene matches: 4. CDR1 is MNHEY and CDR2 is SVGAGI in the germline V gene. CDR3: CASSRTSVNTGELFF. The DNA for the CDR3 is TGTGCCAGCAGCCGGACTAGCGTTAACACCGGGGAGCTGTTTTTT.

In its sample, this clone was seen a few times. This chain joins TRBV11-1 and TRBJ1-2; a possible D gene is TRBD1 (6 bases). With 2 bases removed from V and 2 bases from J, the gap between germline ends came to 15 bases. Germline V lookup: CDR1 SGHAT, CDR2 FQDESV (reference sequence). This CDR3 spans 16 amino acids. CDR3: CASSLRAEQGNYGYTF. As DNA, the CDR3 is TGTGCCAGCAGCTTAAGGGCCGAACAGGGAAACTATGGCTACACCTTC.

The rearrangement uses TRBV27 and TRBJ1-1, with D possibly TRBD1 on 5 matching bases. This CDR3 comprises 11 residues. Trimming pared 7 bases from V and 5 bases from J, leaving 8 bases between. Germline lookup yields CDR1 MNHEY and CDR2 SMNVEV (reference sequence). The CDR3 region is CASNRGTEAFF. The DNA for the CDR3 is TGTGCCAGCAATCGGGGGACTGAAGCTTTCTTT.

This clone has only one observation. The chain uses TRBV4-1 and TRBJ2-7, with TRBD2 as a possible D gene (5 bases). This CDR3 is 14 amino acids long. Between the trimmed V and J ends, which lost 1 base and 5 bases, there was a span of 12 bases. The germline gives CDR1 MGHRA, CDR2 YSYEKL. The CDR3 region is CASSQGGGGDEQYF. The CDR3 nucleotides are TGCGCCAGCAGCCAAGGTGGAGGTGGCGACGAGCAGTACTTC.

The DNA for the CDR3 is TGTGCCAGCAGCGCCCTCGCTCGGGGGAATTTGGAGACCCAGTACTTC. Its translation is CASSALARGNLETQYF. J is TRBJ2-5 and V is TRBV9, with D maybe TRBD2 (6 bases). V was shortened by 3 bases and J by 5 bases, with 20 bases between the two germline ends. Germline V gene lookup returns CDR1 SGDLS and CDR2 YYNGEE. This CDR3 is built from 16 residues.

This chain uses TRBV2 with TRBJ2-2; D unclear. CDR1 and CDR2 from the germline V gene are SNHLY and FYNNEI. The CDR3 length is 13 residues. V lost 4 bases and J lost 6, with 9 bases in between. CDR3 residues: CASSGLGAGELFF. The DNA for the CDR3 is TGTGCCAGCAGTGGGCTAGGTGCCGGGGAGCTGTTTTTT.

The chain uses TRBV7-2 and TRBJ1-3; a weak D match, TRBD1 (5 bases). V was trimmed by 0 bases and J by 3 bases, leaving 9 bases between them. Germline CDR1 reads SGHTA; CDR2 reads FQGNSA. The CDR3 extends over 15 amino acids. This CDR3 is CASSLAQRGGNTIYF. The DNA for the CDR3 is TGTGCCAGCAGCTTAGCGCAAAGGGGTGGAAACACCATATATTTT.

The gene calls are TRBV6-5 and TRBJ2-7; the D is unclear. Per germline, CDR1 MNHEY and CDR2 SVGAGI. This CDR3 has 11 residues. Trimming removed 8 bases at V and 0 bases at J, with 5 bases between. In DNA, the CDR3 is TGTGCCAGCCAGGACTCCTACGAGCAGTACTTC. Its translation: CASQDSYEQYF.

The rearrangement links TRBV7-2 to TRBJ2-1, with D hard to call. The ends were cut back, 5 bases at V and 10 bases at J, with 12 bases in the middle. This CDR3 comprises 12 residues. The germline V gene encodes CDR1 SGHTA and CDR2 FQGNSA. The CDR3 reads CASSPPSGEQFF. CDR3 DNA sequence: TGTGCCAGCAGCCCCCCCAGTGGCGAGCAGTTCTTC. The entire variable domain, with the rest obtained from reference TRBV7-2 and TRBJ2-1, is as follows: GAGVSQSPSNKVTEKGKDVELRCDPISGHTALYWYRQSLGQGLEFLIYFQGNSAPDKSGLPSDRFSAERTGGSVSTLTIQRTQQEDSAVYLCASSPPSGEQFFGPGTRLTVL.